The 24 T cell receptor beta chains given below trace back to one sample, sequenced in a study of T-cell reconstitution after alpha-beta-depleted transplantation in children. Unique molecular identifiers were incorporated into the prepared TCRbeta library. TCRdb re-called the PCR reads through MiXCR, storing one row per CDR3 protein. There are fewer than 550,000 distinct CDR3 sequences in the sample; about a sixth occur only once, and around 30% lies in the top ten. The sequencing used PBMCs, mostly from graft donor cells, collected 360 days after TCRalphabeta/CD19-depleted stem cell transplant. These receptors all come from a boy under two years old who had a stem cell transplant for Wiskott-Aldrich syndrome, so the T cells may come from the graft donor.

Only one count was recorded for this clonotype. The chain has TRBV12-2 and TRBJ2-7; TRBD1 reflects the table's D call only, with no check against the DNA. TRBV12-2 is described as a pseudogene. The CDR3 covers 13 residues. The CDR3 is CASRLLSSYEQYF. CDR3 sequence (DNA): TGTGCAAGTCGCTTACTGTCCAGCTACGAGCAGTACTTC.

This rearrangement joins TRBV11-1 to TRBJ2-3; 7 nucleotides match TRBD1. This CDR3 has 16 residues. J gave up 2 bases and V 5 bases, and 10 bases lay outside the gene matches. Germline values: CDR1 SGHAT, CDR2 FQDESV (reference sequence). The CDR3 bases are TGTGCCAGCAGCGCATGGACAGGAGAACACACAGATACGCAGTATTTT. Its translation: CASSAWTGEHTDTQYF.

This chain uses TRBV20-1 with TRBJ1-2, with unresolved D. Germline CDR1 reads DFQATT; CDR2 reads SNEGSKA (reference sequence). There are 13 residues in the CDR3. Trimming stripped 6 bases from V and 4 bases from J, with 15 bases between. For the CDR3, the DNA is TGCAGTGCACCGGCCAGGAACGGCTATGGCTACACCTTC. Protein: CSAPARNGYGYTF.

The chain recombines TRBV5-1 with TRBJ2-1; D is perhaps TRBD2 (5 bases). The V end lost 6 bases, the J end lost 4 bases, and 8 bases lay between the germline ends. The CDR3 contains 12 residues. Germline CDR1 is SGHRS and CDR2 is YFSETQ. This CDR3 is CASMDFYNEQFF. The DNA for the CDR3 is TGCGCCAGCATGGACTTTTACAATGAGCAGTTCTTC.

This clonotype was recorded a few times. The genes are TRBV20-1 and TRBJ2-3; D perhaps matches TRBD2 (5 bases). Looked up from germline, CDR1 is DFQATT and CDR2 is SNEGSKA (reference sequence). CDR3 size: 14 residues. The V end was cut by 1 base, the J end by 1 base, with 9 bases between. The CDR3 DNA reads as TGCAGTGCTAGAGGGCTAGCCCGCACAGATACGCAGTATTTT. Protein: CSARGLARTDTQYF.

The chain couples TRBV28 to TRBJ2-5; TRBD1 or TRBD2 may be the D gene (5 bases each). The CDR3 runs to 16 residues. Germline V gene sequence: CDR1 MDHEN, CDR2 SYDVKM. The V gene lost 1 base and the J gene lost 1 base, with 13 bases spanning the gap. CDR3 coding DNA: TGTGCCAGCAGTTTATTGTATAGGGGAGTCCAAGAGACCCAGTACTTC. Translating it yields CASSLLYRGVQETQYF.

The rearrangement uses TRBV19 and TRBJ1-5; D may be TRBD1 (6 bases). V lost 3 bases and J 6 bases, leaving 6 bases between the germline ends. CDR3 length equals 12 residues. In germline, CDR1 is LNHDA, CDR2 SQIVND (reference sequence). CDR3 region: CASSIRGQPQHF. The CDR3, as DNA: TGTGCCAGTAGTATCAGGGGTCAGCCCCAGCATTTT.

This clonotype showed up just a few times. The gene calls are TRBV29-1 and TRBJ2-1; possibly TRBD2 for D (6 bases). Germline lookup yields CDR1 SQVTM and CDR2 ANQGSEA. This CDR3 spans 12 amino acids. Trimming left V 4 bases short and J 4 bases short, with 8 bases between. CDR3 residues: CSVAAGYNEQFF. In DNA, the CDR3 is TGCAGCGTTGCGGCGGGATACAATGAGCAGTTCTTC.

The chain recombines TRBV6-1 with TRBJ2-5; 8 nucleotides agree with TRBD1. Germline V gene sequence: CDR1 MNHNS, CDR2 SASEGT. The V segment lost 6 bases and the J segment 1 base; nucleotides outside the gene matches: 4. The CDR3 has 14 residues. CDR3 protein: CASSRGTGQETQYF. CDR3 bases: TGTGCCAGCAGCCGTGGGACAGGCCAAGAGACCCAGTACTTC.

This clonotype was found a few times. The chain carries TRBV20-1 and TRBJ1-2, with D maybe TRBD1 (6 bases). The CDR3 is 15 residues long. Germline CDR1 and CDR2: DFQATT and SNEGSKA (reference sequence). Trimming removed 0 bases from V and 8 bases from J, with 19 bases in between. The CDR3 is CSARDSAPKDRGYTF. CDR3 nucleotides: TGCAGTGCTAGAGATTCTGCGCCGAAAGACAGGGGCTACACCTTC.

The V and J genes are TRBV12-3 or TRBV12-4 and TRBJ2-7; D is uncertain. This CDR3 is built from 11 residues. The V end was cut by 6 bases, the J end by 0 bases, with 3 bases between. The DNA of the CDR3 is TGTGCCAGCAGCATCTCCTACGAGCAGTACTTC. Residues: CASSISYEQYF.

This clonotype was detected only a few times. J is TRBJ2-6 and V is TRBV12-3 or TRBV12-4; tentatively, D is TRBD1 (6 bases). The V gene lost 4 bases and the J gene lost 0 bases, with 13 bases spanning the gap. This CDR3 region has 17 residues. Here the CDR3 DNA reads TGTGCCAGCAGTTCTTTCGACAGGAGCTCTGGGGCCAACGTCCTGACTTTC. It is translated as CASSSFDRSSGANVLTF.

The rearrangement links TRBV18 to TRBJ2-5; TRBD2 might be the D (5 bases). This CDR3 comprises 16 residues. V gave up 2 bases and J gave up 5 bases, with 18 bases separating them. CDR1 and CDR2 (germline): KGHSH, LQKENI. The CDR3 reads CASSPGVRALEETQYF. DNA of the CDR3: TGTGCCAGCTCACCAGGGGTGAGGGCCCTCGAGGAGACCCAGTACTTC. The full variable domain, its missing parts supplied by reference TRBV18 and TRBJ2-5, is NAGVMQNPRHLVRRRGQEARLRCSPMKGHSHVYWYRQLPEEGLKFMVYLQKENIIDESGMPKERFSAEFPKEGPSILRIQQVVRGDSAAYFCASSPGVRALEETQYFGPGTRLLVL.

V gene TRBV20-1 combines with J gene TRBJ2-5; 7 nucleotides agree with TRBD1. The CDR3 loop spans 12 amino acids. With 5 bases clipped from V and 4 bases from J, the junction kept 4 bases outside the gene matches. In germline, CDR1 is DFQATT, CDR2 SNEGSKA (reference sequence). This CDR3 is CSAGDSAETQYF. CDR3 DNA: TGCAGTGCTGGGGACAGTGCAGAGACCCAGTACTTC.

This clonotype came up many times. The chain has TRBV20-1 and TRBJ2-1, with 7 bases lining up with TRBD2. Germline CDR1 is DFQATT and CDR2 is SNEGSKA (reference sequence). Trimming at V came to 6 bases and at J to 1 base, leaving 9 bases not matched to a gene. The length of the CDR3 is 15 residues. In DNA form, the CDR3 reads TGCAGTGCAACACTCTCGGGGGGTTCCTACAATGAGCAGTTCTTC. This encodes CSATLSGGSYNEQFF.

In this sample, this clonotype turned up a few times. The V gene is TRBV2, the J gene TRBJ2-3; D not certain. V lost 4 bases and J 8 bases, leaving 13 bases between the germline ends. CDR3 length: 13 residues. The germline CDR1 and CDR2 sequences are SNHLY and FYNNEI. The CDR3 DNA reads as TGTGCCAGCAGTGCAGATACTCAGGCTACGCAGTATTTT. Amino acid sequence: CASSADTQATQYF. The full variable domain, rest sourced from reference TRBV2 and TRBJ2-3, is EPEVTQTPSHQVTQMGQEVILRCVPISNHLYFYWYRQILGQKVEFLVSFYNNEISEKSEIFDDQFSVERPDGSNFTLKIRSTKLEDSAMYFCASSADTQATQYFGPGTRLTVL.

This clonotype was picked up many times. The chain uses TRBV9 and TRBJ2-1; D is tentatively TRBD1 or TRBD2 (5 bases each). V was trimmed by 3 bases and J by 7 bases, leaving 20 bases between them. CDR1 and CDR2 (germline): SGDLS, YYNGEE. The CDR3 sequence is 16 residues long. CDR3 sequence (DNA): TGTGCCAGCAGCGCCGGGACGTCTTTGTATAATAATGAGCAGTTCTTC. It codes for CASSAGTSLYNNEQFF.

This clonotype was seen at least ten times. The chain carries TRBV29-1 and TRBJ2-7, with a possible D match to TRBD2 (6 bases). The CDR3 length is 11 residues. Per germline, CDR1 SQVTM and CDR2 ANQGSEA. Trimming shortened V by 7 bases and J by 7 bases, and 14 bases separated the two germline ends. CDR3 in DNA: TGCAGCGCGTTAAGCGGGCTAGAGCAGTACTTC. This gives the protein CSALSGLEQYF.

The chain combines TRBV6-2 or TRBV6-3 with TRBJ2-7, with D perhaps assigned TRBD1 or TRBD2 (5 bases each). From germline, CDR1 is MNHEY and CDR2 SVGEGT. Trimming stripped 2 bases from V and 2 bases from J, with 13 bases between. The CDR3 length is 15 residues. The CDR3, as DNA: TGTGCCAGCAGTTACCCGGGACGTACCCCCTACGAGCAGTACTTC. Its protein product is CASSYPGRTPYEQYF.

In its sample, this clonotype was seen many times. This chain joins TRBV6-5 and TRBJ2-3; TRBD1 is a possible D gene (6 bases). Germline CDR1 and CDR2: MNHEY and SVGAGI. V was clipped by 2 bases and J by 5 bases, with 8 bases between them. The CDR3 is 13 amino acids. The CDR3 region is CASSYPGVDTQYF. The DNA for the CDR3 is TGTGCCAGCAGTTACCCAGGGGTAGATACGCAGTATTTT.

The chain carries TRBV12-3 or TRBV12-4 and TRBJ2-1; TRBD2 matches at 9 bases. The CDR3 spans 17 residues. V shed 5 bases, J shed 1 base, and the junction held 9 bases outside the gene matches. The CDR3 region has the DNA TGTGCCAGCAGTACCCTGACTAGCGGCCCATCCTACAATGAGCAGTTCTTC. Protein product: CASSTLTSGPSYNEQFF.

Only a few counts were recorded for this clonotype. The chain combines TRBV2 with TRBJ2-1; unclear D gene. The germline gives CDR1 SNHLY, CDR2 FYNNEI. V was shortened by 5 bases and J by 8 bases, with 7 bases between the two germline ends. The CDR3 is 11 residues long. The CDR3 nucleotides read TGTGCCAGCAGTAGGATGCATGAGCAGTTCTTC. Amino acids: CASSRMHEQFF. Filled out from reference TRBV2 and TRBJ2-1, the complete variable domain reads EPEVTQTPSHQVTQMGQEVILRCVPISNHLYFYWYRQILGQKVEFLVSFYNNEISEKSEIFDDQFSVERPDGSNFTLKIRSTKLEDSAMYFCASSRMHEQFFGPGTRLTVL.

The chain uses TRBV2 and TRBJ2-1; D is unclear. Trimming left V 4 bases short and J 0 bases short, with 7 bases between. CDR1 is SNHLY and CDR2 is FYNNEI in the germline V gene. The CDR3 contains 14 residues. The CDR3 region has the DNA TGTGCCAGCAGTGGGGATAGCTCCTACAATGAGCAGTTCTTC. Its protein product is CASSGDSSYNEQFF.

The gene calls are TRBV7-2 and TRBJ2-1, with D perhaps matching TRBD2 (6 bases). Germline CDR1 reads SGHTA; CDR2 reads FQGNSA. The CDR3 is made up of 15 amino acids. V was trimmed by 4 bases and J by 7 bases, leaving 17 bases between them. CDR3 amino acids: CASSSSAVGSNEQFF. CDR3 bases: TGTGCCAGCAGCTCTAGCGCGGTGGGATCGAATGAGCAGTTCTTC.